This T cell receptor (beta chain) was sequenced during a study of preoperative IRX-2 immunotherapy in early breast cancer. CDR3 length equals 20 residues. CDR1 and CDR2 (germline): SGHRS, YFSETQ. Trimming took 4 bases from V and 0 from J, leaving 27 bases between them. Clones were read by immunoSEQ multiplex PCR, and TCRdb kept only the in-frame ones, dropping some. Here the sample spans more than 35,000 clones, roughly 80% being singletons. This sample's treatment: preoperative locoregional IRX-2 cytokine immunotherapy. This phase Ib study tested locoregional IRX-2 cytokine immunotherapy given before surgery.

The chain is built from TRBV5-1 and TRBJ2-3; D perhaps matches TRBD1 (7 bases). The TCR originated in a human donor with breast cancer. Specimen: tumor tissue, collected after IRX-2 immunotherapy. DNA of the CDR3: TGCGCCAGCAGCCCGCCGGGACTGAGGGGGCTCGGGACTAGCACAGATACGCAGTATTTT. Translation: CASSPPGLRGLGTSTDTQYF.